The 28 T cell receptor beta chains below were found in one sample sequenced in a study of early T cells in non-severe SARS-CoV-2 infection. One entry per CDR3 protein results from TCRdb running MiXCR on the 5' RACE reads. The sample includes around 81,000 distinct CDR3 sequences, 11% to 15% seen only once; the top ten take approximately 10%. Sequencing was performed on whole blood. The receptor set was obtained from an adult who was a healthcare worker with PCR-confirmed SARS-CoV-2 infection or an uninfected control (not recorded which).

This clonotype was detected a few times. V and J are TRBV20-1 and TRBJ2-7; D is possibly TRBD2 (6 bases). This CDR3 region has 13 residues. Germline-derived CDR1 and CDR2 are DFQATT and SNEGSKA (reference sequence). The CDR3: CSPTPSDVHEQYF. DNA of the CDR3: TGCAGCCCTACGCCTAGCGACGTCCACGAGCAGTACTTC.

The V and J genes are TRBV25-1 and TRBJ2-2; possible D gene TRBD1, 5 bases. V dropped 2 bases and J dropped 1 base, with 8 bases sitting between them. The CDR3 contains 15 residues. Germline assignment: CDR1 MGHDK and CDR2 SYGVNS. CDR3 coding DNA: TGTGCCAGCAGTGAACAGGGTAGGAACACCGGGGAGCTGTTTTTT. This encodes CASSEQGRNTGELFF.

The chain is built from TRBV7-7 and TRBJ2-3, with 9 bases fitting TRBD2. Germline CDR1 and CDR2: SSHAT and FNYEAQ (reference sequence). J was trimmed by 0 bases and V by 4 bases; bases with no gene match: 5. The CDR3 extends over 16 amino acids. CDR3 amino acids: CASSSGLARSTDTQYF. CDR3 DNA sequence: TGTGCCAGCAGCTCGGGACTAGCTCGAAGCACAGATACGCAGTATTTT.

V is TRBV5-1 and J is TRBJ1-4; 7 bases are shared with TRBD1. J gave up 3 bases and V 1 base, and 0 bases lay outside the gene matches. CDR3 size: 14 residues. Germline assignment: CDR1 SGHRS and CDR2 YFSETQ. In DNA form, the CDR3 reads TGCGCCAGCAGCTTGACAGGGGCTAATGAAAAACTGTTTTTT. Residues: CASSLTGANEKLFF. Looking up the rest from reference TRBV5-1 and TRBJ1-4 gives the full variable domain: KAGVTQTPRYLIKTRGQQVTLSCSPISGHRSVSWYQQTPGQGLQFLFEYFSETQRNKGNFPGRFSGRQFSNSRSEMNVSTLELGDSALYLCASSLTGANEKLFFGSGTQLSVL.

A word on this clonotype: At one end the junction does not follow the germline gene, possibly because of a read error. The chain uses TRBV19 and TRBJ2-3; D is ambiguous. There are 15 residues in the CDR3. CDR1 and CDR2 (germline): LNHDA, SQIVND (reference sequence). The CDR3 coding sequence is TGTGCCAGTACCGAAACAGCCGCCCTCACAGATACGCAGTGTTTT. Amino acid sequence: CASTETAALTDTQCF.

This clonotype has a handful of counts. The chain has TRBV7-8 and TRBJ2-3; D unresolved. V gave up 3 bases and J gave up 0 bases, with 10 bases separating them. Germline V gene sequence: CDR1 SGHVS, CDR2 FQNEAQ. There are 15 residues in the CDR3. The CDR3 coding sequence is TGTGCCAGCAGCTTGGGTCGAACTAGCACAGATACGCAGTATTTT. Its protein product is CASSLGRTSTDTQYF.

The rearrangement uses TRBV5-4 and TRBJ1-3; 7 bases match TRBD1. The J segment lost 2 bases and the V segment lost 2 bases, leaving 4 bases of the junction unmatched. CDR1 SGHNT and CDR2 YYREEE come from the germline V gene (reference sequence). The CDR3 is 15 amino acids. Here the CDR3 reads CASSLQDRPGNTIYF. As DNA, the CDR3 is TGTGCCAGCAGCTTACAGGACAGGCCTGGAAACACCATATATTTT.

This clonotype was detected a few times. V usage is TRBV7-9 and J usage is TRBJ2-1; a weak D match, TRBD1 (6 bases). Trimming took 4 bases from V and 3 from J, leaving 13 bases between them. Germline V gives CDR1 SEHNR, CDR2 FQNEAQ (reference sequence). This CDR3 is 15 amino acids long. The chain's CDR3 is CASSSDEDSYNEQFF. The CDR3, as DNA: TGTGCCAGCAGCTCAGACGAGGACAGCTACAATGAGCAGTTCTTC.

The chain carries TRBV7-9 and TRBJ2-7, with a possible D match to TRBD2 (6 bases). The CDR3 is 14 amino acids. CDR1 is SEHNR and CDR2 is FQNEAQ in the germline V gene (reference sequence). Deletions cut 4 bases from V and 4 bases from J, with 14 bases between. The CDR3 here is CASSWRAGTYEQYF. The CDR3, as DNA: TGTGCCAGCAGCTGGAGGGCAGGCACGTACGAGCAGTACTTC. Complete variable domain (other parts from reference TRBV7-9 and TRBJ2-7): DTGVSQNPRHKITKRGQNVTFRCDPISEHNRLYWYRQTLGQGPEFLTYFQNEAQLEKSRLLSDRFSAERPKGSFSTLEIQRTEQGDSAMYLCASSWRAGTYEQYFGPGTRLTVT.

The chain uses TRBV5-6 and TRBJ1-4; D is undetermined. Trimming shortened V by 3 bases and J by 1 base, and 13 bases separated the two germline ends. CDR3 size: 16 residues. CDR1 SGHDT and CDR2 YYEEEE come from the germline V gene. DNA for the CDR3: TGTGCCAGCAGCTCTTCTTCCGCAGTAACTAATGAAAAACTGTTTTTT. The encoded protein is CASSSSSAVTNEKLFF.

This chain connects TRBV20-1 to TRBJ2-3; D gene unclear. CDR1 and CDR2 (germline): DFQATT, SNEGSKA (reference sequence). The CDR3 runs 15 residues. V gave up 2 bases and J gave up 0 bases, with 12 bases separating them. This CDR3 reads CSARQNRASTDTQYF. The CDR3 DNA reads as TGCAGTGCTAGACAGAATCGAGCTAGCACAGATACGCAGTATTTT.

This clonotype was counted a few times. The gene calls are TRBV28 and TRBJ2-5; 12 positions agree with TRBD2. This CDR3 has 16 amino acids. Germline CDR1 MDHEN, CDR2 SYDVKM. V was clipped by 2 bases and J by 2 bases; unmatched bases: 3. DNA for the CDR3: TGTGCCAGCAGTTTACCCCTAGCGGGGGGGCAAGAGACCCAGTACTTC. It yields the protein CASSLPLAGGQETQYF.

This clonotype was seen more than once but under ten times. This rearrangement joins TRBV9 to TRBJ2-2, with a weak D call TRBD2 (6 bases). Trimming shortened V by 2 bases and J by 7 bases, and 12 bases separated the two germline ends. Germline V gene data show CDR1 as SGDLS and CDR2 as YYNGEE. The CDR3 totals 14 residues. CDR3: CASSVLGGSGELFF. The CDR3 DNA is TGTGCCAGCAGCGTTCTAGGAGGGAGCGGGGAGCTGTTTTTT.

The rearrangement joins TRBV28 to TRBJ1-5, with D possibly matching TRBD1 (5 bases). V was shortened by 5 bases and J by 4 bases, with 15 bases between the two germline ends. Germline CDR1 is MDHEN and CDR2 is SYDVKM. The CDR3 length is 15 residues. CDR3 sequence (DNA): TGTGCCAGCAGTCGGCTCCAGGGAGGTAATCAGCCCCAGCATTTT. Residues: CASSRLQGGNQPQHF.

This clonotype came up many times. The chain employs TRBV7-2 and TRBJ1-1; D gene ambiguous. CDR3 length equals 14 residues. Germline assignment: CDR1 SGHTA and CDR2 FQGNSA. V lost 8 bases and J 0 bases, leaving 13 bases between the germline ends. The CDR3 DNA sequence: TGTGCCAGCCAACCAGCAGTCCTGAACACTGAAGCTTTCTTT. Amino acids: CASQPAVLNTEAFF.

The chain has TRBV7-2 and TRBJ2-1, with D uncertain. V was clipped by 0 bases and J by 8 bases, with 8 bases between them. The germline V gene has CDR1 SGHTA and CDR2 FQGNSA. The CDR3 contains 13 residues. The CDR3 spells CASSLALSHEQFF. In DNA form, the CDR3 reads TGTGCCAGCAGCTTAGCGCTATCTCATGAGCAGTTCTTC.

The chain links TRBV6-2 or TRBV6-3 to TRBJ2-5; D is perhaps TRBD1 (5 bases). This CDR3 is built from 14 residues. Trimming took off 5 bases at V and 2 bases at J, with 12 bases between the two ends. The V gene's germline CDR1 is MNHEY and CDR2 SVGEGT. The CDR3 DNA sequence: TGTGCCAGCAGTGACCCAGGGTCGCAAGAGACCCAGTACTTC. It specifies CASSDPGSQETQYF.

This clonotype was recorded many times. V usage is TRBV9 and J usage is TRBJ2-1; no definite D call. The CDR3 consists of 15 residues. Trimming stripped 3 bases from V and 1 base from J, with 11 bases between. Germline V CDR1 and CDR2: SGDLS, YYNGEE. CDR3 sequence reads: CASSAQSVSYNEQFF. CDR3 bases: TGTGCCAGCAGCGCCCAGTCCGTGTCCTACAATGAGCAGTTCTTC.

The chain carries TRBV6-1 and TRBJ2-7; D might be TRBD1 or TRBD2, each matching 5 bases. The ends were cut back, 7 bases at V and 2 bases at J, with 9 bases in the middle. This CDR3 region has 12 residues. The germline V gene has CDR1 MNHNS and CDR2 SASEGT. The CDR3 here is CASIEGTYEQYF. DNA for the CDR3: TGTGCCAGCATAGAGGGGACCTACGAGCAGTACTTC.

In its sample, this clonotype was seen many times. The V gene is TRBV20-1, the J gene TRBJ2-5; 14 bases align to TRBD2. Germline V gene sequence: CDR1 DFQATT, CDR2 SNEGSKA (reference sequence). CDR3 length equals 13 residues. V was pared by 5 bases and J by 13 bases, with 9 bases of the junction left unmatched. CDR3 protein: CSAGGLAGDPWYF. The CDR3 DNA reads TGCAGTGCTGGGGGACTAGCGGGGGACCCGTGGTACTTC.

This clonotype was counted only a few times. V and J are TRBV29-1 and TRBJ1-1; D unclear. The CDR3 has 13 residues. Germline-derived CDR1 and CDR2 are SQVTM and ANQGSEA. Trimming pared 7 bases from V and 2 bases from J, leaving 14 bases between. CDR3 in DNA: TGCAGCGCAAGAGCAGGTTATAACACTGAAGCTTTCTTT. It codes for CSARAGYNTEAFF. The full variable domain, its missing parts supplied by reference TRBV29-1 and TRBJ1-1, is SAVISQKPSRDICQRGTSLTIQCQVDSQVTMMFWYRQQPGQSLTLIATANQGSEATYESGFVIDKFPISRPNLTFSTLTVSNMSPEDSSIYLCSARAGYNTEAFFGQGTRLTVV.

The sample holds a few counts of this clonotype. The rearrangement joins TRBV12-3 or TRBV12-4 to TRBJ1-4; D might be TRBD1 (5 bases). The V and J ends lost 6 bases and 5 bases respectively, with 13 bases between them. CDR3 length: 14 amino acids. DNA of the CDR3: TGTGCCAGCAGGGCAGCGGGGGGGAATGAAAAACTGTTTTTT. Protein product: CASRAAGGNEKLFF.

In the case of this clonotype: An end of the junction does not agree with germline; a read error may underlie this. Here the CDR3 DNA reads TGTACCAGCTCACCCTTTCTCACTCCGGGAAGCAAGAACACTGAAGCTTTCTTT. Protein sequence: CTSSPFLTPGSKNTEAFF. This chain joins TRBV18 and TRBJ1-1; D remains ambiguous. The germline CDR1 and CDR2 sequences are KGHSH and LQKENI. CDR3 size: 18 residues.

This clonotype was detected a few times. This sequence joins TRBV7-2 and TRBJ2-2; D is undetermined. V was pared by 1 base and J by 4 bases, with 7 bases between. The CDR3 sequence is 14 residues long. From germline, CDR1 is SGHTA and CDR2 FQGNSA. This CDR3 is CASSLDSRTGELFF. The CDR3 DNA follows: TGTGCCAGCAGCTTAGACTCCCGCACCGGGGAGCTGTTTTTT.

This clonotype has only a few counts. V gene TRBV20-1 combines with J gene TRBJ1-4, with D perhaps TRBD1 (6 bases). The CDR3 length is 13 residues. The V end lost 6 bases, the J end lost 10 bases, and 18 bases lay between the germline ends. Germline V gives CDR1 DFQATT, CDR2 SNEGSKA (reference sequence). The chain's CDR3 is CSASPQGFGKLFF. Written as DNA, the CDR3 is TGCAGTGCCTCGCCGCAGGGGTTTGGAAAACTGTTTTTT.

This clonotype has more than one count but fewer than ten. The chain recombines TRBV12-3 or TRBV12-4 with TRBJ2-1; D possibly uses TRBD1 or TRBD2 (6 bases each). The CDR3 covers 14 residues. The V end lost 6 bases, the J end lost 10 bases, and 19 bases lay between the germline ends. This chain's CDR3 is CASSRGTPHGEQFF. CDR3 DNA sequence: TGTGCCAGCAGCCGCGGGACACCCCATGGGGAGCAGTTCTTC.

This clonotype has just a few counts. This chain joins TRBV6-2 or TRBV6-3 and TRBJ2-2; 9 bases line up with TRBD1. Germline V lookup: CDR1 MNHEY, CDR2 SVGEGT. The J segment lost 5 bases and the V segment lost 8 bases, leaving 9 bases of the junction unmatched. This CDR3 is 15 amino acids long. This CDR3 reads CASGDRDRATGELFF. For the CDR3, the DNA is TGTGCCAGCGGAGACCGGGACAGGGCGACCGGGGAGCTGTTTTTT.

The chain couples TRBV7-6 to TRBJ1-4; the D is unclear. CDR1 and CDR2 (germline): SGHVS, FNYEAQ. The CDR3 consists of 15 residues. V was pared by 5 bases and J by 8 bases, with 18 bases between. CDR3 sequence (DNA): TGTGCCAGCAGCCCCCTTACGTCATCCGTCGAAAAACTGTTTTTT. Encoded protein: CASSPLTSSVEKLFF.